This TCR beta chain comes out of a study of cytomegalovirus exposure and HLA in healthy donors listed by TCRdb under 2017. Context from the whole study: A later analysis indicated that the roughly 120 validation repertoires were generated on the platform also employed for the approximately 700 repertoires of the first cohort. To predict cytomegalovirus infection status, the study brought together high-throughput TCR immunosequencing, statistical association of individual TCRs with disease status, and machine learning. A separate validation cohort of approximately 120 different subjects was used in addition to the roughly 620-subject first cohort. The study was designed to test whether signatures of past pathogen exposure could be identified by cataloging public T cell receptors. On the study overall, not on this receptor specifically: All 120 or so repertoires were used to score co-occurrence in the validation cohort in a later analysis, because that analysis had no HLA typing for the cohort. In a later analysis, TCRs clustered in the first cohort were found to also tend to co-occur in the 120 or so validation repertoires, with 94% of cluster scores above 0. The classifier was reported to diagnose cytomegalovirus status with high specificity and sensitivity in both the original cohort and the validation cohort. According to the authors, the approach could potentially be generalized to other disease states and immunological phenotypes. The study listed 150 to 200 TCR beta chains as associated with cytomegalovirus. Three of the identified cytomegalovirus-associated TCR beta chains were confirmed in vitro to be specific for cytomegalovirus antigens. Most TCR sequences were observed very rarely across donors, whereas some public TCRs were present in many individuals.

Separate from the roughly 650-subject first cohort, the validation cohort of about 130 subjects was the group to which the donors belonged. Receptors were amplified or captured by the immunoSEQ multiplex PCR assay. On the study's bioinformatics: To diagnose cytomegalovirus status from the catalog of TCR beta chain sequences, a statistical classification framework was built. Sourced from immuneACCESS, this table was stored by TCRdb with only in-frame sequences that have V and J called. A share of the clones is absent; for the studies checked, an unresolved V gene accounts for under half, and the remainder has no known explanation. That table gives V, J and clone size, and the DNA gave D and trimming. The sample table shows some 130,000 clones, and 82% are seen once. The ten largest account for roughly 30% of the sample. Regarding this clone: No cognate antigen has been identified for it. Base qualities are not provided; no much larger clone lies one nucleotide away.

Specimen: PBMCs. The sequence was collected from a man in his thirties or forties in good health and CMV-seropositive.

The CDR3 protein: CASSYEGANTGELFF. In nucleotides, the sequence is TGTGCCAGCAGTTACGAGGGGGCGAACACCGGGGAGCTGTTTTTT. The chain was built from TRBV6-5 and TRBJ2-2; TRBD1 is possibly the D segment (6 matching bases). Reading from cysteine to phenylalanine, the CDR3 counts 15 amino acids. The DNA shown is the 45-base CDR3, in frame from base 1. CDR1 and CDR2 are drawn from the germline V gene: MNHEY, SVGAGI. Trimming at the junction amounts to 2 bases on V and 0 bases on J, and the germline ends lie 7 bases apart.